Below, 18 T cell receptor beta chains from the same sample are listed, as sequenced in a study of blood T cell repertoires in COVID-19. Assay used: immunoSEQ multiplex PCR; TCRdb lists only in-frame clones, some missing. The table includes more than 95,000 clones, over 75% detected once. The specimen was peripheral blood. Receptor source: a middle-aged man with acute or convalescent COVID-19.

The chain links TRBV10-2 to TRBJ1-1; the match to TRBD1 covers 7 bases. CDR1 and CDR2 from the germline V gene are WSHSY and SAAADI. This CDR3 has 13 residues. The ends lost 3 bases at V and 4 bases at J; junction bases unmatched: 2. The CDR3 reads CASSDRGSTEAFF. The CDR3 DNA reads TGCGCCAGCAGTGACAGGGGGTCCACTGAAGCTTTCTTT.

The rearrangement joins TRBV7-9 to TRBJ2-2; 8 positions agree with TRBD1. Trimming removed 5 bases from V and 6 bases from J; junction bases left unmatched: 2. This CDR3 region has 13 residues. Germline assignment: CDR1 SEHNR and CDR2 FQNEAQ (reference sequence). Written as DNA, the CDR3 is TGTGCCAGCAGCCAGACAGGGGCCGGGGAGCTGTTTTTT. It encodes CASSQTGAGELFF.

The V gene is TRBV14, the J gene TRBJ1-1; D unclear. Germline V gene data show CDR1 as SGHDN and CDR2 as FVKESK. CDR3 length equals 12 residues. Trimming pared 1 base from V and 6 bases from J, leaving 6 bases between. DNA of the CDR3: TGTGCCAGCAGCCAAGTTGTATCTGAAGCTTTCTTT. This encodes CASSQVVSEAFF.

This chain joins TRBV7-9 and TRBJ2-2; D perhaps matches TRBD2 (6 bases). The ends were cut back, 3 bases at V and 7 bases at J, with 15 bases in the middle. CDR3 length: 15 amino acids. Germline-derived CDR1 and CDR2 are SEHNR and FQNEAQ (reference sequence). The CDR3 reads CASSFEAGSDGELFF. In nucleotides, the CDR3 is TGTGCCAGCAGCTTTGAGGCGGGATCCGACGGGGAGCTGTTTTTT.

This chain uses TRBV19 with TRBJ2-2; 9 bases map to TRBD2. CDR3 length: 17 amino acids. V was clipped by 4 bases and J by 6 bases; unmatched bases: 12. Germline CDR1 is LNHDA and CDR2 is SQIVND (reference sequence). This chain's CDR3 is CASSKGLAIPWSGELFF. For the CDR3, the DNA is TGTGCCAGTAGTAAGGGACTAGCAATTCCGTGGTCCGGGGAGCTGTTTTTT.

The V call is TRBV7-9, the J call TRBJ1-2, with 9 bases matching TRBD1. Germline CDR1 is SEHNR and CDR2 is FQNEAQ (reference sequence). Germline trimming cut 5 bases from V and 5 bases from J; bases unmatched to any gene: 15. The CDR3 spans 17 residues. CDR3 DNA: TGTGCCAGCAGCCCAACCTCGCTGGGACAGGGTTTTTATGGCTACACCTTC. Translating gives CASSPTSLGQGFYGYTF.

The chain recombines TRBV7-9 with TRBJ1-6; 9 positions match TRBD1. Germline V CDR1 and CDR2: SEHNR, FQNEAQ (reference sequence). With V trimmed by 2 bases and J by 10 bases, 12 bases remained unmatched. The CDR3 sequence is 17 residues long. The CDR3 sequence is CASSLLSQGTGRSPLHF. The CDR3, as DNA: TGTGCCAGCAGCTTACTATCCCAGGGGACAGGGCGGTCACCCCTCCACTTT.

The J gene is TRBJ2-3, the V gene TRBV5-1, with TRBD2 identical over 7 bases. The germline CDR1 and CDR2 sequences are SGHRS and YFSETQ. With 4 bases clipped from V and 2 bases from J, the junction kept 13 bases outside the gene matches. This CDR3 has 17 amino acids. The CDR3 DNA reads TGCGCCAGCAGCGTAGCAACGGGAGGCCTGGACACAGATACGCAGTATTTT. Its translation: CASSVATGGLDTDTQYF.

The chain combines TRBV12-3 or TRBV12-4 with TRBJ2-5; D is uncertain. The CDR3 covers 13 residues. Between the trimmed V and J ends, which lost 3 bases and 7 bases, there was a span of 12 bases. CDR3: CASSFQEDVTQYF. The DNA for the CDR3 is TGTGCCAGCAGTTTCCAGGAAGACGTGACCCAGTACTTC.

The chain couples TRBV10-1 to TRBJ2-6; 8 bases fit TRBD2. J lost 1 base, V lost 5 bases, and 7 bases had no gene match. Germline values: CDR1 WNHNN, CDR2 SYGVQD (reference sequence). The CDR3 is made up of 17 amino acids. The CDR3 loop reads CASSPGTRGSGANVLTF. In DNA form, the CDR3 reads TGCGCCAGCAGTCCCGGGACTAGAGGGTCTGGGGCCAACGTCCTGACTTTC.

The chain uses TRBV6-5 and TRBJ2-7, with TRBD1 as a possible D gene (5 bases). This CDR3 contains 15 residues. V was pared by 2 bases and J by 0 bases, with 11 bases between. CDR1 is MNHEY and CDR2 is SVGAGI in the germline V gene. Written as DNA, the CDR3 is TGTGCCAGCAGTTACCTGACAGCCACCTCCTACGAGCAGTACTTC. It yields the protein CASSYLTATSYEQYF.

This clone occurred a few times. J is TRBJ1-3 and V is TRBV11-2, with 7 bases identical to TRBD1. The junction had 9 bases not matched to a gene; V was cut back by 5 bases and J by 2 bases. Germline assignment: CDR1 SGHAT and CDR2 FQNNGV. This CDR3 comprises 16 residues. CDR3 residues: CASSKSQQGTGNTIYF. For the CDR3, the DNA is TGTGCCAGCAGCAAAAGCCAACAGGGGACTGGAAACACCATATATTTT.

The chain employs TRBV12-3 or TRBV12-4 and TRBJ1-5, with D possibly matching TRBD1 (6 bases). Trimming shortened V by 6 bases and J by 9 bases, and 15 bases separated the two germline ends. The CDR3 length is 13 residues. In DNA, the CDR3 is TGTGCCAGCAGACGCGGCGACAGGCTGCCCCAGCATTTT. Translated: CASRRGDRLPQHF.

This sequence joins TRBV6-2 or TRBV6-3 and TRBJ2-3; TRBD1 aligns across 8 bases. This CDR3 has 15 residues. The trim removed 0 bases at V and 2 bases at J, leaving 1 base unmatched. Germline loops: CDR1 MNHEY, CDR2 SVGEGT. DNA for the CDR3: TGTGCCAGCAGTTACTCGACAGGGGCCACAGATACGCAGTATTTT. Protein sequence: CASSYSTGATDTQYF.

The V gene is TRBV6-5, the J gene TRBJ1-6, with D maybe TRBD1 (6 bases). The CDR3 runs 14 residues. Germline CDR1 MNHEY, CDR2 SVGAGI. V gave up 5 bases and J gave up 7 bases, with 12 bases separating them. CDR3 DNA: TGTGCCAGCAGTAGCGGACAGATGAATTCACCCCTCCACTTT. Its translation is CASSSGQMNSPLHF.

The rearrangement links TRBV29-1 to TRBJ1-2, with TRBD1 matching 7 bases. There are 13 residues in the CDR3. With V trimmed by 8 bases and J by 8 bases, 14 bases remained unmatched. Germline V CDR1 and CDR2: SQVTM, ANQGSEA. The CDR3 region has the DNA TGCAGCTCTCGCTCAACAGGGGAGGACGGCTACACCTTC. Encoded protein: CSSRSTGEDGYTF.

This clone was seen only once. V gene TRBV9 combines with J gene TRBJ2-5; 11 bases match TRBD2. Germline V lookup: CDR1 SGDLS, CDR2 YYNGEE. There are 17 residues in the CDR3. Unmatched junction bases numbered 9, after V lost 3 bases and J lost 2 bases. In DNA form, the CDR3 reads TGTGCCAGCAGCGCGACGACTAGCGGGACCAGACAAGAGACCCAGTACTTC. Its translation: CASSATTSGTRQETQYF.

The chain employs TRBV6-5 and TRBJ2-5; TRBD2 is a possible D gene (6 bases). Trimming pared 2 bases from V and 3 bases from J, leaving 10 bases between. The length of the CDR3 is 14 residues. From germline, CDR1 is MNHEY and CDR2 SVGAGI. The CDR3 region is CASSYGAGKETQYF. The CDR3 region has the DNA TGTGCCAGCAGTTACGGGGCGGGGAAAGAGACCCAGTACTTC.